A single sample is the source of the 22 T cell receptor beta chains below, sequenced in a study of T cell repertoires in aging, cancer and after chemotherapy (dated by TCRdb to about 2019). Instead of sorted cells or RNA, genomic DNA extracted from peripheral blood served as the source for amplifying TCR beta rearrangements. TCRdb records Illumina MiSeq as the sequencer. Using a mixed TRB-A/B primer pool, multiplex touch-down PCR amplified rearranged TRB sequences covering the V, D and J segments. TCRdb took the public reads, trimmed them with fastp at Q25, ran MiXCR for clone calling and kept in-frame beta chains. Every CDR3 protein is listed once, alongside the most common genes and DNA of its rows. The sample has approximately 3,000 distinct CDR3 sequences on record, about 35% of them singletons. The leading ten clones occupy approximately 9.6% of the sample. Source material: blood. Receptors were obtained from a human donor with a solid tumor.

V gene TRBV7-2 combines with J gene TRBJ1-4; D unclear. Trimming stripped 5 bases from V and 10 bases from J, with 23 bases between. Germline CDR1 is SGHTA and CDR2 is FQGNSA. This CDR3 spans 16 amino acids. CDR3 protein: CASSALGTVTSGKLFF. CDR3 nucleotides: TGTGCCAGCAGCGCATTAGGAACGGTGACCTCTGGAAAACTGTTTTTT.

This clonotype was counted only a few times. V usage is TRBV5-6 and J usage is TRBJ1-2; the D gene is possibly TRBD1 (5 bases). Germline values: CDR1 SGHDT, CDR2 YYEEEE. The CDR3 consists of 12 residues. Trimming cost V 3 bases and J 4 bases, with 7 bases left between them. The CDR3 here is CASSSDSYGYTF. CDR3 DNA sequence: TGTGCCAGCAGCTCCGACAGCTATGGCTACACCTTC.

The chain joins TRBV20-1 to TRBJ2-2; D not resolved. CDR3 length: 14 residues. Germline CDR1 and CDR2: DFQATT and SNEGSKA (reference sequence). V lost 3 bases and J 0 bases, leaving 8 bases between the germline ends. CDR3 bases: TGCAGTGCTAGTCCGGTCGCGAACACCGGGGAGCTGTTTTTT. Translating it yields CSASPVANTGELFF.

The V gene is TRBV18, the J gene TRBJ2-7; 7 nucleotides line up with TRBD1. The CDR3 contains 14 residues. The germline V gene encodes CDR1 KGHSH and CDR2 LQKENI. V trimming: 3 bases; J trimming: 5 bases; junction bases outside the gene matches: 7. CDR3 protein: CASSPQTGLNEQYF. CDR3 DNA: TGTGCCAGCTCACCTCAGACAGGGCTGAACGAGCAGTACTTC.

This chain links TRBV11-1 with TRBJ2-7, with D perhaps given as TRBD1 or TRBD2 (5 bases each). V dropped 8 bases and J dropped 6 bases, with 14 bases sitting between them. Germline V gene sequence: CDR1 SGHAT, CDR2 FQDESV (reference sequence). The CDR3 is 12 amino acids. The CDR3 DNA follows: TGTGCCAGCGGGTCCTTGGGGACCGAGCAGTACTTC. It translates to CASGSLGTEQYF.

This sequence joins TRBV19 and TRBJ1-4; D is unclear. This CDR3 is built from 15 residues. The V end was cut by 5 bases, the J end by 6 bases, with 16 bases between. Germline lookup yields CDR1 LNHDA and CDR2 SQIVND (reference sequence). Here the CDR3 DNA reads TGTGCCAGTAGTGTGACGTGGGGTGTGGATGAAAAACTGTTTTTT. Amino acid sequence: CASSVTWGVDEKLFF.

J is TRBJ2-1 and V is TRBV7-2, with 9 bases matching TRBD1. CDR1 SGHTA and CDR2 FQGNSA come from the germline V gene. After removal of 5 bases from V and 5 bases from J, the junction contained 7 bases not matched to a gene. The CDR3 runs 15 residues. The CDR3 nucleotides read TGTGCCAGCAGCCCCGGGACAGGGAGGAACAATGAGCAGTTCTTC. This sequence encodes CASSPGTGRNNEQFF. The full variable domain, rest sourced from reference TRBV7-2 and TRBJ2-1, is GAGVSQSPSNKVTEKGKDVELRCDPISGHTALYWYRQSLGQGLEFLIYFQGNSAPDKSGLPSDRFSAERTGGSVSTLTIQRTQQEDSAVYLCASSPGTGRNNEQFFGPGTRLTVL.

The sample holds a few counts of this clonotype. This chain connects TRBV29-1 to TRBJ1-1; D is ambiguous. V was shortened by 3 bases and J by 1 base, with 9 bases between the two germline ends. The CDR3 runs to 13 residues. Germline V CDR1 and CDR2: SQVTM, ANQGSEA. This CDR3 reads CSVETRGNTEAFF. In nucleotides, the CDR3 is TGCAGCGTTGAGACTCGGGGGAACACTGAAGCTTTCTTT. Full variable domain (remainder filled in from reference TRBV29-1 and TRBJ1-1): SAVISQKPSRDICQRGTSLTIQCQVDSQVTMMFWYRQQPGQSLTLIATANQGSEATYESGFVIDKFPISRPNLTFSTLTVSNMSPEDSSIYLCSVETRGNTEAFFGQGTRLTVV.

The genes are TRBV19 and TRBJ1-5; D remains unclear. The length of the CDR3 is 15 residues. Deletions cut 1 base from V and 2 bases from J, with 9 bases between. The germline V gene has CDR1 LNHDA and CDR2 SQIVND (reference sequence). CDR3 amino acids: CASSIVVGGNQPQHF. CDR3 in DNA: TGTGCCAGTAGTATAGTAGTCGGGGGCAATCAGCCCCAGCATTTT.

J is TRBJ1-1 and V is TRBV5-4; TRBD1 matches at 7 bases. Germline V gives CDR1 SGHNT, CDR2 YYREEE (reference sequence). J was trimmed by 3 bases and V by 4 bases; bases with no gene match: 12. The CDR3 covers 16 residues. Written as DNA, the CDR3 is TGTGCCAGCAGCCTAAACAGGGGCGCACAGGACACTGAAGCTTTCTTT. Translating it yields CASSLNRGAQDTEAFF.

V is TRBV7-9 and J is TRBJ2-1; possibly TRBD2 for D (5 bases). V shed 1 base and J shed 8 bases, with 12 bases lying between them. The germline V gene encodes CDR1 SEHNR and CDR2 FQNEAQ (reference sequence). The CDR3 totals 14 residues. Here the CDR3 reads CASSLVQTGDEQFF. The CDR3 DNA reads TGTGCCAGCAGCTTAGTACAGACCGGGGATGAGCAGTTCTTC.

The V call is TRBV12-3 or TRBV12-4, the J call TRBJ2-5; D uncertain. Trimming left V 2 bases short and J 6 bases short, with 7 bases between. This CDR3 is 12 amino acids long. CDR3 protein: CASSLSSKTQYF. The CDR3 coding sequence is TGTGCCAGCAGTTTATCTTCCAAGACCCAGTACTTC.

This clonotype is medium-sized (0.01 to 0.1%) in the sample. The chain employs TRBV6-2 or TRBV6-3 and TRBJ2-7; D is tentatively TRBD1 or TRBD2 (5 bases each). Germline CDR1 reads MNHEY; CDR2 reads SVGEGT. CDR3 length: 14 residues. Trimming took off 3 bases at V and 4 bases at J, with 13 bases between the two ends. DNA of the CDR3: TGTGCCAGCAGTTATGGGGGAGTCCAGTACGAGCAGTACTTC. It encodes CASSYGGVQYEQYF.

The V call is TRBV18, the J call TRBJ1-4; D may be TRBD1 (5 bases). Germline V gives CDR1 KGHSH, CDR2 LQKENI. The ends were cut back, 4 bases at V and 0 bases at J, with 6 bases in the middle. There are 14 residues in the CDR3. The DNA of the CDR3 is TGTGCCAGCTCACGGGACGCAACTAATGAAAAACTGTTTTTT. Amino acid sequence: CASSRDATNEKLFF.

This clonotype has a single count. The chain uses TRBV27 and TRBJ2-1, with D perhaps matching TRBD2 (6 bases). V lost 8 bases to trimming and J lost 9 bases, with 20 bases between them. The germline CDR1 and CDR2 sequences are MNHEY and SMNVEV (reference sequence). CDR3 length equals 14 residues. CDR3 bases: TGTGCCAGCCGTCCCTCCTCCCGGGGAGGTGAGCAGTTCTTC. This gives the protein CASRPSSRGGEQFF.

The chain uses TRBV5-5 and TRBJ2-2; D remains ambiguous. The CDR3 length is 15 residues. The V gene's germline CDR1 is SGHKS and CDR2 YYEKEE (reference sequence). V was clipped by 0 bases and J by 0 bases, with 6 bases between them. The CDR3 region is CASSLEPANTGELFF. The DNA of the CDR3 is TGTGCCAGCAGCTTGGAGCCGGCGAACACCGGGGAGCTGTTTTTT.

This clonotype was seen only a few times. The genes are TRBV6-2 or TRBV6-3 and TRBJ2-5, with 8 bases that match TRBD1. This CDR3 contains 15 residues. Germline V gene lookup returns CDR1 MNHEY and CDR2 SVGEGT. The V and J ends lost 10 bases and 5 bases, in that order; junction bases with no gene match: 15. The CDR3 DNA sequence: TGTGCCACTTCCGGCAGGGGGCAGCTTGTGGAGACCCAGTACTTC. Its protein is CATSGRGQLVETQYF.

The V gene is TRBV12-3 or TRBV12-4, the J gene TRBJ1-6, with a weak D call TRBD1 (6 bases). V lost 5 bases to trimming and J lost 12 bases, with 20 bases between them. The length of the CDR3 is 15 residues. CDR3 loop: CASSISRGRSLPLHF. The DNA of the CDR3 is TGTGCCAGCAGTATTAGTAGGGGGAGGAGTTTACCCCTCCACTTT.

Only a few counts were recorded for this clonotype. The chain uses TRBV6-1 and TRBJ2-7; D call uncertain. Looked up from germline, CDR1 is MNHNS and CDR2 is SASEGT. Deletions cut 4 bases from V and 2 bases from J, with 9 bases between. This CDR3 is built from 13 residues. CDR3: CASSASFTYEQYF. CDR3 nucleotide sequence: TGTGCCAGCAGTGCAAGCTTTACCTACGAGCAGTACTTC.

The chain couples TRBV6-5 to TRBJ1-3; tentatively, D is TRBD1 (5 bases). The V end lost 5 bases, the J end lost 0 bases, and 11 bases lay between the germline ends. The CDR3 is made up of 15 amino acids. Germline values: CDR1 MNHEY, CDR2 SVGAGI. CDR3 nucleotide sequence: TGTGCCAGCAGTCCTCGGACACCCTCTGGAAACACCATATATTTT. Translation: CASSPRTPSGNTIYF.

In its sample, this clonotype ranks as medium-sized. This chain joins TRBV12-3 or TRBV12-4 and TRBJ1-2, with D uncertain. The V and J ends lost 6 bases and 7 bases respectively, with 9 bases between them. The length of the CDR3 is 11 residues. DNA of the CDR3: TGTGCCAGCAGACATATCGGTGGCTACACCTTC. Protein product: CASRHIGGYTF.

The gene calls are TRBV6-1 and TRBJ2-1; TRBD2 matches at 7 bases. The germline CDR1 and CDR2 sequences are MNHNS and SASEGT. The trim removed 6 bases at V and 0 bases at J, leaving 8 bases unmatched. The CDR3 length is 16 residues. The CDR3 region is CASRATSASSYNEQFF. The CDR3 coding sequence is TGTGCCAGCAGAGCTACTAGCGCGAGCTCCTACAATGAGCAGTTCTTC.